The 6 T cell receptor beta chains reported below all come from one sample, sequenced in a study of blood T cell repertoires in COVID-19. Only in-frame clones appear in the TCRdb table, and some are missing; sequencing was by immunoSEQ multiplex PCR. The sample has some 270,000 clones, approximately 88% seen once. The sequencing sample was made of PBMCs or T cells enriched from blood (not recorded which). The receptors shown here come from a woman aged 40 to 50 who had recovered from COVID-19.

As DNA, the CDR3 is TGTGCCAGCAGTGTACCGGGACAGGACACTGAAGCTTTCTTT. Its protein is CASSVPGQDTEAFF. The chain employs TRBV25-1 and TRBJ1-1; 8 nucleotides align to TRBD1. The CDR3 contains 14 residues. The germline V gene encodes CDR1 MGHDK and CDR2 SYGVNS. Trimming removed 4 bases from V and 3 bases from J; junction bases left unmatched: 4.

V gene TRBV27 combines with J gene TRBJ1-1; TRBD1 matches at 9 bases. The CDR3 contains 18 residues. Germline CDR1 is MNHEY and CDR2 is SMNVEV (reference sequence). With V trimmed by 3 bases and J by 3 bases, 14 bases remained unmatched. The chain's CDR3 is CASSFRGQGPSDYTEAFF. Here the CDR3 DNA reads TGTGCCAGCAGTTTCCGTGGACAGGGGCCTTCCGATTACACTGAAGCTTTCTTT.

The chain combines TRBV6-6 with TRBJ1-4; 10 bases line up with TRBD1. J lost 7 bases, V lost 2 bases, and 4 bases had no gene match. This CDR3 region has 15 residues. Per the germline V gene, CDR1 is MNHNY and CDR2 is SVGAGI (reference sequence). CDR3: CASSYPGQGFEKLFF. CDR3 bases: TGTGCCAGCAGTTACCCGGGACAGGGGTTTGAAAAACTGTTTTTT.

The chain carries TRBV25-1 and TRBJ1-2; D gene uncertain. The germline V gene encodes CDR1 MGHDK and CDR2 SYGVNS. CDR3 size: 13 residues. V was cut by 2 bases and J by 5 bases, with 9 bases left in between. The DNA of the CDR3 is TGTGCCAGCAGTGAAGTCGGTGCTTATGGCTACACCTTC. This sequence encodes CASSEVGAYGYTF.

CDR3 nucleotide sequence: TGCAGCGTAGGCGACCGGCTTAGGAGGGAAAAACTGTTTTTT. As protein: CSVGDRLRREKLFF. This chain links TRBV29-1 with TRBJ1-4; D is unclear. This CDR3 spans 14 amino acids. Germline V lookup: CDR1 SQVTM, CDR2 ANQGSEA. V lost 6 bases and J lost 8, with 19 bases in between. Full variable domain (outside the CDR3, taken from reference TRBV29-1 and TRBJ1-4): SAVISQKPSRDICQRGTSLTIQCQVDSQVTMMFWYRQQPGQSLTLIATANQGSEATYESGFVIDKFPISRPNLTFSTLTVSNMSPEDSSIYLCSVGDRLRREKLFFGSGTQLSVL.

The chain combines TRBV5-1 with TRBJ2-5; tentatively, D is TRBD2 (5 bases). CDR3 length equals 14 residues. Per germline, CDR1 SGHRS and CDR2 YFSETQ. With 4 bases removed from V and 2 bases from J, the gap between germline ends came to 12 bases. CDR3 sequence reads: CASSGNREQETQYF. CDR3 bases: TGCGCCAGCAGCGGGAACCGGGAACAAGAGACCCAGTACTTC. The whole variable domain, remainder taken from reference TRBV5-1 and TRBJ2-5, is KAGVTQTPRYLIKTRGQQVTLSCSPISGHRSVSWYQQTPGQGLQFLFEYFSETQRNKGNFPGRFSGRQFSNSRSEMNVSTLELGDSALYLCASSGNREQETQYFGPGTRLLVL.